This T cell receptor (beta chain) was sequenced in a study of cytomegalovirus exposure and HLA in healthy donors. The PCR ran on 60 Vbeta and 13 Jbeta primers. Sequenced by immunoSEQ multiplex PCR; TCRdb stores in-frame clones only, minus some. The sample includes 150,000 to 200,000 clones, 82% of them seen just once. The V gene end was trimmed by 1 base and the J gene end by 2 bases; junction bases not matched to a gene: 4. Germline V gives CDR1 SGHTA, CDR2 FQGNSA. The CDR3 runs 15 residues. The sample comprised PBMCs. J is TRBJ2-7 and V is TRBV7-2, with TRBD2 matching over 8 bases. The sequence derives from a woman in her forties or fifties in good health and CMV-seropositive. CDR3 DNA: TGTGCCAGCAGCTTAGATAGTAGCGGGACCTACGAGCAGTACTTC. It translates to CASSLDSSGTYEQYF.